Given below is one TCR beta chain in context. Its target is unknown. The source of the sample is a study of vaccination and CD4 T cells after COVID-19. CDR1 DFQATT and CDR2 SNEGSKA come from the germline V gene (reference sequence). This CDR3 comprises 14 residues. V shed 6 bases, J shed 4 bases, and the junction held 8 bases outside the gene matches. Time point reported: late sampling 161 to 241 days after vaccination in a few convalescent patients. Treatment in this sample: roughly ten-day PBMC culture with coronavirus spike peptide pools or control peptides (ViraFEST assay). Sequence data for DNA of cultured CD4+ T cells were generated by the Oncomine TCR Beta short-read assay. Someone extracted genomic DNA from cultured CD4+ T cells. In TCRdb, the PCR reads were re-called with MiXCR into one record per CDR3 protein. The table lists around 19,000 distinct CDR3 sequences, about a third of them singletons.

The chain uses TRBV20-1 and TRBJ2-7; 11 bases are shared with TRBD2. The origin of this receptor is a human donor who had recovered from COVID-19. The sequences come from CD4+ T cells from blood, cultured in vitro, collected about 7 months after SARS-CoV-2 vaccination. The chain's CDR3 is CSALLSSGRYEQYF. In nucleotides, the CDR3 is TGCAGTGCCCTCCTGTCTAGCGGGAGGTACGAGCAGTACTTC.